A single TCR beta chain is shown here with its context. The sample belongs to a study of siplizumab effects on memory and regulatory T cells. The germline V gene has CDR1 MNHEY and CDR2 SMNVEV (reference sequence). Between the trimmed V and J ends, which lost 3 bases and 7 bases, there was a span of 7 bases. The CDR3 runs 11 residues. TCRdb's copy holds only in-frame clones and misses some; the assay was immunoSEQ multiplex PCR. This sample yields about 50,000 clones, of which roughly 87% are seen a single time; roughly 0.37% belongs to the top ten. The specimen sequenced was naive CD8+ T cells sorted from blood. This sequence was found in a human donor in good health. The chain has TRBV27 and TRBJ2-7, with D maybe TRBD1 (6 bases). In DNA form, the CDR3 reads TGTGCCAGCAGTTTCGGACAGGAGCAGTACTTC. As protein: CASSFGQEQYF.